A single sample gave rise to the 10 T cell receptor beta chains below, sequenced in a study of vaccination and CD4 T cells after COVID-19. These receptors have no identified antigens. This sample's treatment: approximately 9-day PBMC culture with coronavirus spike peptide pools or control peptides (ViraFEST assay). Cultured CD4+ T-cell DNA underwent Oncomine TCR Beta short-read sequencing. TCRdb called the PCR reads again in MiXCR, with one record for every CDR3 protein. The repertoire has around 19,000 distinct CDR3 sequences, approximately 52% of them found once; the top ten carry 13%. Source material: CD4+ T cells from blood, cultured in vitro. These TCRs come from a human donor who had recovered from COVID-19.

In its sample, this clonotype was seen a few times. The chain combines TRBV11-2 with TRBJ1-2; tentative D call: TRBD1 (5 bases). CDR3 length equals 14 residues. Germline V lookup: CDR1 SGHAT, CDR2 FQNNGV. The germline V and J ends were trimmed by 3 bases and 2 bases, with 10 bases remaining between them. CDR3 sequence reads: CASSFGRGNYGYTF. The CDR3 coding sequence is TGTGCCAGCAGCTTCGGGCGGGGGAACTATGGCTACACCTTC.

The rearrangement joins TRBV27 to TRBJ2-7, with unresolved D. The CDR3 sequence is 14 residues long. CDR1 and CDR2 (germline): MNHEY, SMNVEV (reference sequence). Trimming shortened V by 2 bases and J by 2 bases, and 10 bases separated the two germline ends. CDR3 DNA: TGTGCCAGCAGTTTACACCCCGGCCCCTACGAGCAGTACTTC. Protein sequence: CASSLHPGPYEQYF.

This chain uses TRBV20-1 with TRBJ1-2; the match to TRBD1 covers 8 bases. J lost 6 bases, V lost 3 bases, and 9 bases had no gene match. This CDR3 is built from 14 residues. Germline V gene sequence: CDR1 DFQATT, CDR2 SNEGSKA (reference sequence). CDR3 region: CSASGLGQANGYTF. The CDR3 DNA is TGCAGTGCTAGCGGATTGGGACAGGCCAATGGCTACACCTTC.

The chain links TRBV15 to TRBJ2-3; TRBD2 aligns across 16 bases. Germline CDR1 and CDR2: LNHNV and YYDKDF (reference sequence). The CDR3 length is 17 residues. The V segment lost 5 bases and the J segment 1 base; nucleotides outside the gene matches: 3. As DNA, the CDR3 is TGTGCCACCAGCGGGACTAGCGGGGGGGCACGCACAGATACGCAGTATTTT. Residues: CATSGTSGGARTDTQYF.

This chain connects TRBV11-3 to TRBJ2-7; TRBD1 matches 10 bases. This CDR3 is 14 amino acids long. V lost 4 bases, J lost 5 bases, and 5 bases stayed unmatched. In germline, CDR1 is SGHNT, CDR2 YENEEA. The CDR3 sequence is CASSWGQGMHEQYF. CDR3 nucleotide sequence: TGTGCCAGCAGCTGGGGACAGGGGATGCACGAGCAGTACTTC. The variable domain in full, completed from reference TRBV11-3 and TRBJ2-7, reads EAGVVQSPRYKIIEKKQPVAFWCNPISGHNTLYWYLQNLGQGPELLIRYENEEAVDDSQLPKDRFSAERLKGVDSTLKIQPAELGDSAVYLCASSWGQGMHEQYFGPGTRLTVT.

The chain combines TRBV2 with TRBJ1-2; tentative D call: TRBD1 (5 bases). The V end lost 6 bases, the J end lost 3 bases, and 11 bases lay between the germline ends. The CDR3 covers 13 residues. Germline V gene data show CDR1 as SNHLY and CDR2 as FYNNEI. CDR3 DNA sequence: TGTGCCAGCAGCACCACAGGTGACTATGGCTACACCTTC. This sequence encodes CASSTTGDYGYTF.

J is TRBJ1-5 and V is TRBV28; D is perhaps TRBD1 (6 bases). The germline CDR1 and CDR2 sequences are MDHEN and SYDVKM. The CDR3 loop spans 15 amino acids. The V end lost 5 bases, the J end lost 6 bases, and 17 bases lay between the germline ends. The CDR3 coding sequence is TGTGCCAGCAGTGCCCCAGGGGATGGTAGTCAGCCCCAGCATTTT. Translation gives CASSAPGDGSQPQHF.

The chain combines TRBV20-1 with TRBJ2-5, with D possibly being TRBD1 (5 bases). V lost 1 base, J lost 4 bases, and 13 bases lay in between. This CDR3 has 14 amino acids. Germline CDR1 and CDR2: DFQATT and SNEGSKA (reference sequence). The CDR3 DNA reads TGCAGTGCTAGAGGGACAAAACAACGAGAGACCCAGTACTTC. Encoded protein: CSARGTKQRETQYF.

V usage is TRBV20-1 and J usage is TRBJ2-7; TRBD2 aligns across 8 bases. The germline CDR1 and CDR2 sequences are DFQATT and SNEGSKA (reference sequence). CDR3 size: 16 residues. The V and J ends lost 1 base and 4 bases, in that order; junction bases with no gene match: 12. In nucleotides, the CDR3 is TGCAGTGCTAGAGGGCGGGAGGCCCAGGTGGATTACGAGCAGTACTTC. The encoded protein is CSARGREAQVDYEQYF.

V is TRBV7-2 and J is TRBJ2-2; 13 positions agree with TRBD2. Trimming took 4 bases from V and 7 from J; bases not matched to a gene: 3. Germline V gene data show CDR1 as SGHTA and CDR2 as FQGNSA. The CDR3 spans 15 residues. The DNA of the CDR3 is TGTGCCAGCAGCTCCGGACTAGCGGGGGACGGGGAGCTGTTTTTT. It codes for CASSSGLAGDGELFF. Full variable domain (missing parts from reference TRBV7-2 and TRBJ2-2): GAGVSQSPSNKVTEKGKDVELRCDPISGHTALYWYRQSLGQGLEFLIYFQGNSAPDKSGLPSDRFSAERTGGSVSTLTIQRTQQEDSAVYLCASSSGLAGDGELFFGEGSRLTVL.